This TCR beta chain was observed in a study of CD8+ T cells in alopecia areata. Study-wide context: Tofacitinib treatment spanned 6 to 18 months, with 6 months off drug afterward. Points from the study as a whole: It was lesional scalp, especially alopecia totalis/universalis, that showed higher clonality than normal scalp.

About this clone: Antigen unknown.

Reverse transcribed after extraction, RNA yielded cDNA as the sequencing template. The data were produced by immunoSEQ multiplex PCR, yet TCRdb's version contains in-frame clones alone and is incomplete. The sample gives 150,000 or so clones, about 60% of which show up once; about 6% is in the top ten. Germline CDR1 GTSNPN, CDR2 SVGIG (reference sequence). The CDR3 has 12 residues. The V end was cut by 8 bases, the J end by 4 bases, with 14 bases between. Researchers gathered lesional scalp punch biopsies and peripheral blood from patients with alopecia areata. The specimen comprised CD4+ T cells sorted from blood, sampled at week 0. This rearrangement joins TRBV30 to TRBJ1-1; perhaps TRBD1 as D (5 bases). This TCR was sampled from a human donor with alopecia areata. In DNA, the CDR3 is TGTGCCAGCGGCCGGGGGTCCACTGAAGCTTTCTTT. Translated: CASGRGSTEAFF.